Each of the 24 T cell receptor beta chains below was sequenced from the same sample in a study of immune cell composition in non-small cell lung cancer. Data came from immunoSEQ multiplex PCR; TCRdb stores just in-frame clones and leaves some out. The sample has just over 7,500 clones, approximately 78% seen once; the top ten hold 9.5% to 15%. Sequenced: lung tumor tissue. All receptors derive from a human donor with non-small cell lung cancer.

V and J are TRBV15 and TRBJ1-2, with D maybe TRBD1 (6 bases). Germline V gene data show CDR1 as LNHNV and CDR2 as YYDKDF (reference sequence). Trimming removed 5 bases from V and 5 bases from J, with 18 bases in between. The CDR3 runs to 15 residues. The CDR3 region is CATSPGRGLKYGYTF. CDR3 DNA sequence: TGTGCCACCAGCCCTGGCAGGGGCTTGAAGTATGGCTACACCTTC.

The CDR3 sequence: CASSLDRDTEAFF. The CDR3 nucleotides read TGTGCCAGCAGCTTAGACAGGGACACTGAAGCTTTCTTT. The chain couples TRBV11-3 to TRBJ1-1, with D maybe TRBD1 (5 bases). Trimming removed 0 bases from V and 3 bases from J, with 5 bases in between. Germline assignment: CDR1 SGHNT and CDR2 YENEEA. The CDR3 sequence is 13 residues long.

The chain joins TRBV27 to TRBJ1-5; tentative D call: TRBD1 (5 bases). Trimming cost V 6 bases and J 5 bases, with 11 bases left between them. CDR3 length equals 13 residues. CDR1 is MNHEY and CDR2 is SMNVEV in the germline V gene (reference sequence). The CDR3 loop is CASSGQGHQPQHF. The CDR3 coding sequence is TGTGCCAGCAGCGGGCAGGGACATCAGCCCCAGCATTTT.

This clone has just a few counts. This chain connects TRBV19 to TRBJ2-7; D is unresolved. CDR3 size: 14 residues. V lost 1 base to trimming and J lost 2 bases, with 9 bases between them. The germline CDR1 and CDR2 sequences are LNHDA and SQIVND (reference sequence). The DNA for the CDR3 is TGTGCCAGTAGTATAGGTGGCGGTACCTACGAGCAGTACTTC. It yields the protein CASSIGGGTYEQYF.

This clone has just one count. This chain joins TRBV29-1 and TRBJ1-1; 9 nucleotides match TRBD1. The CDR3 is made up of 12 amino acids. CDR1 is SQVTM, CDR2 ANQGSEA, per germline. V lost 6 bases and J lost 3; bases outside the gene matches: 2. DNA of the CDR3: TGCAGCGTCTGGGACAGGGACACTGAAGCTTTCTTT. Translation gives CSVWDRDTEAFF.

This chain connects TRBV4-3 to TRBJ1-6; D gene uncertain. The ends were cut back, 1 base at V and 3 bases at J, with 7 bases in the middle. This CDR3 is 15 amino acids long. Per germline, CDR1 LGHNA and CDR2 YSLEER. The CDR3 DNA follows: TGCGCCAGCAGCCAAGGGGTCCTCTATAATTCACCCCTCCACTTT. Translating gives CASSQGVLYNSPLHF.

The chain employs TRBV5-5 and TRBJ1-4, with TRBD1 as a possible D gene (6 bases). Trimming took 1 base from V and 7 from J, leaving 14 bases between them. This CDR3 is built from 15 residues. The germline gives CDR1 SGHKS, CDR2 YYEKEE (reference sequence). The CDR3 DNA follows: TGTGCCAGCAGCTTGAGGGGGGCGCGGGGTGAAAAACTGTTTTTT. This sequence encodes CASSLRGARGEKLFF.

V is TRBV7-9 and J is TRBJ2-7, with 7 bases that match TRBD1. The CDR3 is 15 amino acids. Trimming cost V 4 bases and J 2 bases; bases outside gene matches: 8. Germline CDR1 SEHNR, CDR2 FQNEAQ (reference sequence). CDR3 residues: CASSSVRGRAYEQYF. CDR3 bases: TGTGCCAGCAGCTCGGTTAGGGGGCGCGCCTACGAGCAGTACTTC.

CDR3 loop: CASSSLRDLGWVENTGELFF. In DNA, the CDR3 is TGTGCCAGCAGTTCACTTAGGGACCTGGGTTGGGTTGAGAACACCGGGGAGCTGTTTTTT. J is TRBJ2-2 and V is TRBV27, with D perhaps TRBD1 or TRBD2 (5 bases each). Germline-derived CDR1 and CDR2 are MNHEY and SMNVEV (reference sequence). V was cut by 4 bases and J by 1 base, with 25 bases left in between. The CDR3 is 20 amino acids.

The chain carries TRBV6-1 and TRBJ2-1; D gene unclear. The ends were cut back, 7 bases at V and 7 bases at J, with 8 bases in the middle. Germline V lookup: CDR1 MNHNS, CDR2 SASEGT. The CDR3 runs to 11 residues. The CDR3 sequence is CASTLRNEQFF. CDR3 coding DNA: TGTGCCAGCACTCTTAGAAATGAGCAGTTCTTC.

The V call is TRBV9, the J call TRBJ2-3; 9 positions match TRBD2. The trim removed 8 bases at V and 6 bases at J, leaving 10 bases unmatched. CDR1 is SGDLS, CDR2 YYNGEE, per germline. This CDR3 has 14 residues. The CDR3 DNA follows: TGTGCCAGTAAAAGCGGGGGGCCAGCGGATACGCAGTATTTT. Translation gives CASKSGGPADTQYF.

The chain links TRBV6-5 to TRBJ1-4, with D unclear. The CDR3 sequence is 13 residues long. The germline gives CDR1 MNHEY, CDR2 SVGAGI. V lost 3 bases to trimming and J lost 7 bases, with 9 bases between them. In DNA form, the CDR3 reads TGTGCCAGCAGTTATTTAGGAGGTGAAAAACTGTTTTTT. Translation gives CASSYLGGEKLFF.

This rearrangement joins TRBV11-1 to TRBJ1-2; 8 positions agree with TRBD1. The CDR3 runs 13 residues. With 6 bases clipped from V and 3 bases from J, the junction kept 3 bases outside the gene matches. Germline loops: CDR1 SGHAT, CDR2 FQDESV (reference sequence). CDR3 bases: TGTGCCAGCAGTCAGGGACAGGACTATGGCTACACCTTC. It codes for CASSQGQDYGYTF.

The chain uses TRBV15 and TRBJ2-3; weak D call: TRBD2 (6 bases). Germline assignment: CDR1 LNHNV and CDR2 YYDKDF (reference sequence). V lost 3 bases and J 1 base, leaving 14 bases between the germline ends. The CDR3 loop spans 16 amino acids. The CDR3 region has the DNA TGTGCCACCAGCAGTTTAAGCGGGTTACGCACAGATACGCAGTATTTT. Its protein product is CATSSLSGLRTDTQYF.

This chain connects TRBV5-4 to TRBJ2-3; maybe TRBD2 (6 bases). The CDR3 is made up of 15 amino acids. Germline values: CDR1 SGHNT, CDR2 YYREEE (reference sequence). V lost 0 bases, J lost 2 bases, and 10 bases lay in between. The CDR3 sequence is CASSLGGGDTDTQYF. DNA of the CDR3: TGTGCCAGCAGCTTGGGAGGAGGGGACACAGATACGCAGTATTTT.

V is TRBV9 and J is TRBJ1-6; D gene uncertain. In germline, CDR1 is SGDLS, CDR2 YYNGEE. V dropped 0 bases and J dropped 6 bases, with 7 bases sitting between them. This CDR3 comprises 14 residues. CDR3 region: CASSVGQLNSPLHF. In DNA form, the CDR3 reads TGTGCCAGCAGCGTAGGGCAACTTAATTCACCCCTCCACTTT.

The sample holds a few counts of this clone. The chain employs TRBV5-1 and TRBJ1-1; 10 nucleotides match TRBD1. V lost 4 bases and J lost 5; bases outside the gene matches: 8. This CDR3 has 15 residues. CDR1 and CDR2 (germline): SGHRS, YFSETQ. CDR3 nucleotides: TGCGCCAGCAGCCTCTGGACAGGGGGTCGGACTGAAGCTTTCTTT. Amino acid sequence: CASSLWTGGRTEAFF.

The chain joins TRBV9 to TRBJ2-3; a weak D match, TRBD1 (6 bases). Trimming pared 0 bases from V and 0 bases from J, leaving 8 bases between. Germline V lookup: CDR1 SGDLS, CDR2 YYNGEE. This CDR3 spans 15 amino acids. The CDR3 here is CASSVVQGSTDTQYF. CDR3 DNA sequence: TGTGCCAGCAGCGTAGTCCAGGGGAGCACAGATACGCAGTATTTT.

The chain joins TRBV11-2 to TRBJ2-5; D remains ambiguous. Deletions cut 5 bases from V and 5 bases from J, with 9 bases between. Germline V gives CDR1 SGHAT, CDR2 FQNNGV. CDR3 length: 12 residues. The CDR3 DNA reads TGTGCCAGCAGCGGTTCCGGGGAGACCCAGTACTTC. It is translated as CASSGSGETQYF.

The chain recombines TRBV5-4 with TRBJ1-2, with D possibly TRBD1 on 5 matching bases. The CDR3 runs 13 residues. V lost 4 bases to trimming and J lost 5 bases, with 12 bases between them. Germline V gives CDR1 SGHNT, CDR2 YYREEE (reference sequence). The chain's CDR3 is CASSHPDSYGYTF. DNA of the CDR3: TGTGCCAGCAGCCACCCAGACAGTTATGGCTACACCTTC.

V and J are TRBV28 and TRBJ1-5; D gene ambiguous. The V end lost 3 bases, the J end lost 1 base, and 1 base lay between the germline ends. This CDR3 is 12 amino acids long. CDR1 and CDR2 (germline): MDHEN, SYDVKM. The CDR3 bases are TGTGCCAGCAGTTTCAGCAATCAGCCCCAGCATTTT. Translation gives CASSFSNQPQHF.

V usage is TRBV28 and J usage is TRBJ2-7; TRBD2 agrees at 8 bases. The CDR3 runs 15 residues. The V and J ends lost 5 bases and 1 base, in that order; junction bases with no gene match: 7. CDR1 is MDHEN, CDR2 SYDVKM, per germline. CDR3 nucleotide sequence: TGTGCCAGCAGTCCCGGGAGGGGAGTTTCCTACGAGCAGTACTTC. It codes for CASSPGRGVSYEQYF.

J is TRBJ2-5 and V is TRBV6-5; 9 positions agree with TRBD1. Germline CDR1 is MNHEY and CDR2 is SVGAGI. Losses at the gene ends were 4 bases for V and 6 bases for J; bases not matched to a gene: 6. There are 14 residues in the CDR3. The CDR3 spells CASSLGTGSQTQYF. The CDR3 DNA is TGTGCCAGCAGTTTGGGGACAGGGAGTCAGACCCAGTACTTC.

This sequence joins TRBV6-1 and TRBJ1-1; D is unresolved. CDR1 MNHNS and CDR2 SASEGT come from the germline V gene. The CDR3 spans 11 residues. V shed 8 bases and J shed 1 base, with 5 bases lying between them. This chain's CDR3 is CASLKNTEAFF. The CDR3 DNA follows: TGTGCCAGCTTGAAGAACACTGAAGCTTTCTTT.